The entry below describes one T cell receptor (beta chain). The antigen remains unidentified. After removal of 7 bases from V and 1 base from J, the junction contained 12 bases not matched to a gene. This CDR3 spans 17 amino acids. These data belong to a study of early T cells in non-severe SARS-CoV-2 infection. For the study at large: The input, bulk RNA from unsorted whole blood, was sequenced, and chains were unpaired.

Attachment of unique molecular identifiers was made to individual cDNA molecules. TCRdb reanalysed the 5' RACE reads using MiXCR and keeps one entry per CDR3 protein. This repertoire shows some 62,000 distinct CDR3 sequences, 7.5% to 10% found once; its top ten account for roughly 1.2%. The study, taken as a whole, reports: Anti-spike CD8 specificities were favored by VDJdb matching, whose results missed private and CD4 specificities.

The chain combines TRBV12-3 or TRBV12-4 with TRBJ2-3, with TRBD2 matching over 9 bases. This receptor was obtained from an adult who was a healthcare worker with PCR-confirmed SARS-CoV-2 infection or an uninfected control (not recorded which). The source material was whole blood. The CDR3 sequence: CASTRGISGGGTDTQYF. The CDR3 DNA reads TGTGCCAGCACCCGGGGAATTAGCGGGGGAGGCACAGATACGCAGTATTTT.